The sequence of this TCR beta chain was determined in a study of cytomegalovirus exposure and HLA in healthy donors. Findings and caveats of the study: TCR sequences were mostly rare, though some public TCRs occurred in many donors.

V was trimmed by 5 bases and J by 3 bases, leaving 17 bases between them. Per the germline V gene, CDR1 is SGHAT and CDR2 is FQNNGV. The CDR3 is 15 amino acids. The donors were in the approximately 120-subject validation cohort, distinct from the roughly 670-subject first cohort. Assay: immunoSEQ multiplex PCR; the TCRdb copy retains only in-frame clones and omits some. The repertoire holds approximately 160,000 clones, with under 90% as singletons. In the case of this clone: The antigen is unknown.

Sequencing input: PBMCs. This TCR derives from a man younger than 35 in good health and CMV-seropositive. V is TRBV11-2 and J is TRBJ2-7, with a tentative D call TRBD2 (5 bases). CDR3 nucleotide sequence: TGTGCCAGCAGCCCCGGCTTTGCGGGCCACTACGAGCAGTACTTC. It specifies CASSPGFAGHYEQYF.